This section outlines one T cell receptor (beta chain) sequence together with its context. Germline assignment: CDR1 SGHNT and CDR2 YYREEE (reference sequence). CDR3 length: 16 amino acids. Trimming at V came to 4 bases and at J to 0 bases, leaving 6 bases not matched to a gene. The data stem from a study of control samples from healthy donors and cancer patients. Using immunoSEQ multiplex PCR, the repertoire was profiled, and TCRdb retains in-frame clones only, with some absent. The table includes approximately 120,000 clones, approximately 90% detected once. Sequences were obtained from blood. The TCR was taken from a human donor in good health. The donor label of this sample is uncertain. J is TRBJ2-1 and V is TRBV5-4; 8 bases map to TRBD1. CDR3 in amino acids: CASSVRRGLSYNEQFF. Here the CDR3 DNA reads TGTGCCAGCAGCGTACGCAGGGGGCTCTCCTACAATGAGCAGTTCTTC.